This record concerns one T cell receptor beta chain sequence. Isolation per sample recovered at least 6 million PBMCs. Using a J-beta primer mix together with a sample-barcoded 5' primer, a second PCR was run for roughly 7 to 12 cycles. Each TCR beta cDNA got a 12-nucleotide random molecular identifier. TCRdb ran MiXCR on the 5' RACE reads and lists one entry per CDR3 protein. The sample lists about 640,000 distinct CDR3 sequences; under 65% were seen once. The ends lost 9 bases at V and 0 bases at J; junction bases unmatched: 3. CDR1 is KGHDR, CDR2 SFDVKD, per germline. The CDR3 is 14 residues long. This sample stems from a study of blood T cells in healthy people across ages. Study at large: The template switching approach captured approximately one barcoded beta molecule for every two T cells.

Input material: blood. The genes are TRBV24-1 and TRBJ2-3, with 9 bases matching TRBD2. This TCR was recovered from a man aged 55 to 70 in good health. The CDR3 spells CATSTSGSTDTQYF. CDR3 in DNA: TGTGCCACCTCGACTAGCGGTAGCACAGATACGCAGTATTTT.